Sequencing of this T cell receptor (beta chain) was carried out in a study of CD4 T cells in relation to SARS-CoV-2 and coronaviruses. Study-wide background: TCR beta CDR3s were sequenced after 10-day antigen culture of PBMCs. Crossreactive spike epitopes shared across donors were mapped to their HLA restriction.

V lost 3 bases and J lost 5, with 11 bases in between. The CDR3 length is 14 residues. Per germline, CDR1 MDHEN and CDR2 SYDVKM. Unexposed donor CD4+ T cells date from about 2011-2018, before the COVID-19 pandemic. After roughly ten days of culture, CD4+ T cells were isolated. As cell numbers allowed, unexposed-donor CD4+ T cells faced SARS-CoV-2 S/N and four cold-coronavirus spikes. The protocol was immunoSEQ multiplex PCR, while the TCRdb copy is restricted to in-frame clones and leaves out a portion. The sample has tens of thousands of clones, about 76% seen once. In the case of this clone: Antigen unknown.

The receptor was isolated from a human donor in good health. The rearrangement joins TRBV28 to TRBJ2-1, with D tentatively TRBD2 (5 bases). The material sequenced was CD4+ T cells from PBMCs, cultured in vitro. CDR3 region: CASSFLLADNEQFF. CDR3 bases: TGTGCCAGCAGTTTCCTGCTAGCAGACAATGAGCAGTTCTTC.